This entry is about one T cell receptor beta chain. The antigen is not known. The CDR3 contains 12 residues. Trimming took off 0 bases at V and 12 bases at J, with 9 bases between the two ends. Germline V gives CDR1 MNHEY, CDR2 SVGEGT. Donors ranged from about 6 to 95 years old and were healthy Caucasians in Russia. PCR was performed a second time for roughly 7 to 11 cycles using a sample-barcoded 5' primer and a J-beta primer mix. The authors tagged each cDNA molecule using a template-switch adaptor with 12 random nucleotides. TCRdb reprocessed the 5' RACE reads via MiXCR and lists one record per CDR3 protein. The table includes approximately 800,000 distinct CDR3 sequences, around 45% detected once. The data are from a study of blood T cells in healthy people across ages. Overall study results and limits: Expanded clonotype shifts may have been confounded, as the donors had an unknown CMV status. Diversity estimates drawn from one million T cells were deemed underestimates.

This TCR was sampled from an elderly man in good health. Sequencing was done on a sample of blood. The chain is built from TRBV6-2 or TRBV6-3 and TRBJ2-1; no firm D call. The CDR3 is CASSYSAGLQFF. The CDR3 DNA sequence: TGTGCCAGCAGTTACTCGGCCGGGCTGCAGTTCTTC.